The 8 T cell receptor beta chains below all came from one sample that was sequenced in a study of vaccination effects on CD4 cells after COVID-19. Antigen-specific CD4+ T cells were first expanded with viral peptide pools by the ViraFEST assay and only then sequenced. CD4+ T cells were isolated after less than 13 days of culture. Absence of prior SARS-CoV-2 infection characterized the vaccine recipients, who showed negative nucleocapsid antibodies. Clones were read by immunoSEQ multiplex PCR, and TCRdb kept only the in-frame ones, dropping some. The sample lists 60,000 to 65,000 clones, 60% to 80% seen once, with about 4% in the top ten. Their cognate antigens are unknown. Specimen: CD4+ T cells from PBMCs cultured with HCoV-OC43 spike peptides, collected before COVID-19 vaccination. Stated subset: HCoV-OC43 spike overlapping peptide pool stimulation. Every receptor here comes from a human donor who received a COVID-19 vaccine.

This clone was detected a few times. CDR3 DNA: TGTGCCAGCACCCGACAGGGGACGAACACCGGGGAGCTGTTTTTT. Residues: CASTRQGTNTGELFF. The genes are TRBV28 and TRBJ2-2; TRBD1 matches 8 bases. The V gene's germline CDR1 is MDHEN and CDR2 SYDVKM. V was pared by 7 bases and J by 0 bases, with 4 bases of the junction left unmatched. The CDR3 sequence is 15 residues long.

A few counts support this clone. The DNA of the CDR3 is TGTGCCAGCAGCTTTCGGACAGGGGGCAACACCGGGGAGCTGTTTTTT. Its protein is CASSFRTGGNTGELFF. This chain connects TRBV9 to TRBJ2-2, with TRBD1 matching 11 bases. V dropped 4 bases and J dropped 2; count of bases not matched to a gene: 4. The CDR3 contains 16 residues. Germline CDR1 SGDLS, CDR2 YYNGEE.

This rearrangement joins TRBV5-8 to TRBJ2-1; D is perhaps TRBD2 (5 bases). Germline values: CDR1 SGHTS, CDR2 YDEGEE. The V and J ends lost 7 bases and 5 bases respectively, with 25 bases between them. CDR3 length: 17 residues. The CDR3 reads CASPLPPGSPINNEQFF. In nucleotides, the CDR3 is TGTGCCAGCCCATTACCTCCGGGATCGCCTATAAACAATGAGCAGTTCTTC.

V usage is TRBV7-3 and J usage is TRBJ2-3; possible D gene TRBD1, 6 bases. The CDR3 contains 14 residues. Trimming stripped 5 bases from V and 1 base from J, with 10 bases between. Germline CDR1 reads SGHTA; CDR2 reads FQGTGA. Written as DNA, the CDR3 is TGTGCCAGCAGCCAAGGGGGTGGCACAGATACGCAGTATTTT. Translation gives CASSQGGGTDTQYF. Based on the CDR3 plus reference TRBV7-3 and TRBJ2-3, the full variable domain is GAGVSQTPSNKVTEKGKYVELRCDPISGHTALYWYRQSLGQGPEFLIYFQGTGAADDSGLPNDRFFAVRPEGSVSTLKIQRTERGDSAVYLCASSQGGGTDTQYFGPGTRLTVL.

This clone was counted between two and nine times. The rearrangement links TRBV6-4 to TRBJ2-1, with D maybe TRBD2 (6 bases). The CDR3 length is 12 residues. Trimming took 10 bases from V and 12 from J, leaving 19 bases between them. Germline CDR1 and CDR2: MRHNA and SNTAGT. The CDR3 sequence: CATRDFGARQFF. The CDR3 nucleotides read TGTGCCACCAGGGACTTCGGGGCGCGGCAGTTCTTC.

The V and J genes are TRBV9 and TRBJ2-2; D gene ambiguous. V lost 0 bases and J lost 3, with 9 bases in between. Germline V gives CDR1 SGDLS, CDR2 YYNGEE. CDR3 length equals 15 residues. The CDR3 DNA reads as TGTGCCAGCAGCGTAGAGATCGCAGACACCGGGGAGCTGTTTTTT. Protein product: CASSVEIADTGELFF.

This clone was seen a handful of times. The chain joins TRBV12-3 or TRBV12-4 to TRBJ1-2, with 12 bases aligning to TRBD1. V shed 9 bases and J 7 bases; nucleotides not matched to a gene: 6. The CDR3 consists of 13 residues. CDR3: CASPGTGGFGYTF. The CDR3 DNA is TGTGCCAGTCCCGGGACAGGGGGCTTTGGCTACACCTTC.

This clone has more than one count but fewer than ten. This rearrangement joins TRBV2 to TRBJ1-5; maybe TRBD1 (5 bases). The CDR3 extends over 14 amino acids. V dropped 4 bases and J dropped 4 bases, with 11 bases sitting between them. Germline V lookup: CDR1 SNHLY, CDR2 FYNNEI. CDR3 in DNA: TGTGCCAGCAGTGCACAGGCCGTAAATCAGCCCCAGCATTTT. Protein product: CASSAQAVNQPQHF. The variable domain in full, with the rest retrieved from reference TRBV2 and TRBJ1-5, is EPEVTQTPSHQVTQMGQEVILRCVPISNHLYFYWYRQILGQKVEFLVSFYNNEISEKSEIFDDQFSVERPDGSNFTLKIRSTKLEDSAMYFCASSAQAVNQPQHFGDGTRLSIL.